The next 7 T cell receptor beta chains were all read from a single sample in a study of T-cell memory formation after mild COVID-19. TCRdb ran MiXCR on the 5' RACE reads and lists one entry per CDR3 protein. The table includes roughly 340,000 distinct CDR3 sequences, approximately 16% detected once. Sequencing was carried out using PBMCs or a T cell subset sorted from them (not recorded which). Receptors were obtained from a man aged 18 to 30 who had mild COVID-19 (a few samples of this study predate the infection). Cell type and time point are not known.

This clonotype was counted between two and nine times. In nucleotides, the CDR3 is TGCGCCAGCAGCCAGGGGGGATCGGGTGGCTACACCTTC. This translates into CASSQGGSGGYTF. The chain has TRBV4-3 and TRBJ1-2, with a possible D match to TRBD1 (5 bases). Germline assignment: CDR1 LGHNA and CDR2 YSLEER. With 3 bases removed from V and 7 bases from J, the gap between germline ends came to 12 bases. CDR3 length: 13 amino acids.

The rearrangement links TRBV14 to TRBJ2-1, with 7 bases matching TRBD2. V lost 4 bases, J lost 15 bases, and 12 bases stayed unmatched. Germline values: CDR1 SGHDN, CDR2 FVKESK. CDR3 length equals 13 residues. The chain's CDR3 is CASSRDHWGGWFF. The CDR3 bases are TGTGCCAGCAGCCGAGACCACTGGGGGGGGTGGTTCTTC. Full variable domain (outside the CDR3, taken from reference TRBV14 and TRBJ2-1): EAGVTQFPSHSVIEKGQTVTLRCDPISGHDNLYWYRRVMGKEIKFLLHFVKESKQDESGMPNNRFLAERTGGTYSTLKVQPAELEDSGVYFCASSRDHWGGWFFGPGTRLTVL.

This clonotype was seen many times. The chain employs TRBV6-2 or TRBV6-3 and TRBJ2-2, with 7 bases lining up with TRBD1. The CDR3 is 17 amino acids. Germline V gene sequence: CDR1 MNHEY, CDR2 SVGEGT. Losses at the gene ends were 2 bases for V and 4 bases for J; bases not matched to a gene: 10. DNA for the CDR3: TGTGCCAGCAGTTACCGGTCCGACAGGGTTCTCACCGGGGAGCTGTTTTTT. It specifies CASSYRSDRVLTGELFF.

The rearrangement uses TRBV29-1 and TRBJ2-5, with D possibly matching TRBD2 (5 bases). The CDR3 sequence is 13 residues long. Per the germline V gene, CDR1 is SQVTM and CDR2 is ANQGSEA. Trimming took off 4 bases at V and 7 bases at J, with 16 bases between the two ends. The CDR3 region has the DNA TGCAGCGTTGGACACGGCCTCGAGGGGACCCAGTACTTC. Its protein product is CSVGHGLEGTQYF.

This chain uses TRBV2 with TRBJ1-2; no firm D call. The CDR3 has 13 amino acids. Trimming took 4 bases from V and 3 from J, leaving 9 bases between them. Germline assignment: CDR1 SNHLY and CDR2 FYNNEI. The CDR3 region is CASSGRGHYGYTF. The CDR3 DNA sequence: TGTGCCAGCAGTGGCCGAGGGCACTATGGCTACACCTTC.

This clonotype was picked up a small number of times. J is TRBJ1-2 and V is TRBV20-1; D is unclear. Germline V lookup: CDR1 DFQATT, CDR2 SNEGSKA (reference sequence). Trimming pared 3 bases from V and 4 bases from J, leaving 12 bases between. This CDR3 has 13 residues. The CDR3 DNA follows: TGCAGTGCTAGGGGTAGTGGAGTCTATGGCTACACCTTC. Translating it yields CSARGSGVYGYTF.

CDR3 in amino acids: CASSYSIGVGTEAFF. CDR3 nucleotides: TGTGCCAGCAGTTACTCGATTGGGGTTGGCACTGAAGCTTTCTTT. This sequence joins TRBV6-2 or TRBV6-3 and TRBJ1-1; D gene ambiguous. CDR1 and CDR2 from the germline V gene are MNHEY and SVGEGT. The ends were cut back, 0 bases at V and 4 bases at J, with 12 bases in the middle. The CDR3 contains 15 residues.